This TCR beta chain appears in the sequencing data of a study of blood T cell repertoires in COVID-19. Across the study: There were acute and convalescent COVID-19 samples, and they came from the United States, Italy and Spain. T cells, B-cell-depleted T cells, or PBMCs supplied cDNA or gDNA.

Methods used by the authors: By means of reference gene primer amplification, nucleated cell counts were estimated. Method: immunoSEQ multiplex PCR; TCRdb's copy keeps in-frame clones and lacks some. V and J calls and clone size are copied from that table; D and trimming were computed from the DNA. The table includes a few hundred thousand clones, just under 90% detected once. In this sample, this clone turned up a few times. The sample consisted of peripheral blood. The receptor comes from a woman between 40 and 55 years old with acute or convalescent COVID-19.

CDR3 region: CSVGDYSGYGYTF. CDR3 coding DNA: TGCAGCGTGGGGGACTACTCTGGCTATGGCTACACCTTC. The chain couples TRBV29-1 to TRBJ1-2, with D maybe TRBD1 (5 bases). The V and J ends lost 6 bases and 4 bases respectively, with 15 bases between them. The CDR3 loop spans 13 amino acids. Germline assignment: CDR1 SQVTM and CDR2 ANQGSEA.